This T cell receptor (beta chain) was profiled in a study of technical replicates of blood from several donors. Clones were read by immunoSEQ multiplex PCR, and TCRdb kept only the in-frame ones, dropping some. The table lists 100,000 or so clones, about 96% of them singletons. Germline CDR1 MNHEY, CDR2 SVGAGI. With 6 bases removed from V and 4 bases from J, the gap between germline ends came to 12 bases. This CDR3 is 13 amino acids long. This receptor was obtained from a human donor in good health. V usage is TRBV6-5 and J usage is TRBJ1-2; D is uncertain. Sequencing input: T cells isolated from PBMCs. CDR3 residues: CASSYPPFYGYTF. The CDR3 nucleotides are TGTGCCAGCAGCTACCCCCCATTCTATGGCTACACCTTC.